This TCR beta chain was recovered during a study of cytomegalovirus exposure and HLA in healthy donors. Germline values: CDR1 SGHTA, CDR2 FQGNSA. The CDR3 consists of 14 residues. Trimming cost V 0 bases and J 9 bases, with 15 bases left between them. The PCR ran on 60 Vbeta and 13 Jbeta primers. Libraries were prepared by immunoSEQ multiplex PCR; TCRdb keeps only in-frame clonotypes and omits some of them. This sample has about 120,000 clones, with roughly 9% found just once. The J gene is TRBJ2-7, the V gene TRBV7-2; possibly TRBD1 for D (5 bases). Sequenced sample: PBMCs. The origin of this receptor is a middle-aged woman in good health and CMV-seropositive. The CDR3 region has the DNA TGTGCCAGCAGCTTAGCGACGACAGTTTTCGGGCAGTACTTC. It codes for CASSLATTVFGQYF.